This note documents a single T cell receptor (beta chain) sequence. Its antigen is undetermined. Researchers ran the PCR with 60 Vbeta and 13 Jbeta primers. The protocol was immunoSEQ multiplex PCR, while the TCRdb copy is restricted to in-frame clones and leaves out a portion. The sample contains about 190,000 clones, more than 75% of which appear only once. This specimen comes from a study of cytomegalovirus exposure and HLA in healthy donors. Overall study findings and caveats: A later analysis appeared to link common viral pathogens to several of the most significant clusters. Donors belonging to an Asian-associated ancestry cluster reportedly showed fewer N-insertions in productive TCRs than the approximately 690-donor mean, according to what a later analysis found.

The sample was PBMCs. The sequence was obtained from a man aged 30-40 years in good health and CMV-seronegative.

The CDR3 reads CASTQGLAGGGGQETQYF. For the CDR3, the DNA is TGTGCCAGCACCCAGGGGCTAGCGGGGGGTGGGGGTCAAGAGACCCAGTACTTC. The J gene is TRBJ2-5, the V gene TRBV5-4; 11 positions agree with TRBD2. Germline CDR1 and CDR2: SGHNT and YYREEE (reference sequence). The CDR3 loop spans 18 amino acids. The junction had 15 bases not matched to a gene; V was cut back by 6 bases and J by 2 bases.